What follows are 2 T cell receptor beta chains derived from one specimen sequenced in a study of blood T cell repertoires in COVID-19. The table came from immunoSEQ multiplex PCR; TCRdb's copy has only in-frame clones and leaves some out. Counted here are about 220,000 clones, 80% to 85% occurring once; the ten biggest clones make up 3% to 3.5%. The sequencing sample was made of peripheral blood. The receptors come from a woman aged 30 to 39 who had recovered from COVID-19.

This clone was recorded once. The identical CDR3 is also encoded by other nucleotide sequences in the sample. V usage is TRBV6-5 and J usage is TRBJ2-7; 7 bases line up with TRBD1. The CDR3 has 14 amino acids. J lost 0 bases, V lost 2 bases, and 1 base had no gene match. Germline V lookup: CDR1 MNHEY, CDR2 SVGAGI. The CDR3 DNA reads as TGTGCCAGCAGTTACGGACAGGTCTCCTACGAGCAGTACTTC. Encoded protein: CASSYGQVSYEQYF.

The chain has TRBV4-1 and TRBJ1-1, with 7 bases that match TRBD1. The V gene's germline CDR1 is MGHRA and CDR2 YSYEKL. The trim removed 1 base at V and 2 bases at J, leaving 7 bases unmatched. This CDR3 spans 16 amino acids. CDR3 loop: CASSQVAGGGNTEAFF. The CDR3 DNA follows: TGCGCCAGCAGCCAAGTGGCAGGGGGAGGAAACACTGAAGCTTTCTTT.